Below, 26 T cell receptor beta chains from the same sample are listed, as sequenced in a study of beta chain features in type 1 diabetes. Expressed TCRB transcripts got sequenced, as all isolated RNA was reverse transcribed. The repertoire was sequenced with immunoSEQ multiplex PCR; TCRdb's copy has only in-frame clones and lacks some. In the table there are about 470,000 clones, about 30% of which are singletons. Sequencing was carried out using naive CD4+ T cells from blood. The receptor set was obtained from a man younger than 35 in good health.

This chain joins TRBV30 and TRBJ1-1; D remains ambiguous. With 4 bases removed from V and 5 bases from J, the gap between germline ends came to 14 bases. Germline lookup yields CDR1 GTSNPN and CDR2 SVGIG (reference sequence). The CDR3 is 13 amino acids. The CDR3: CAWTNPAGTEAFF. CDR3 nucleotides: TGTGCCTGGACCAACCCGGCCGGGACTGAAGCTTTCTTT.

Only a few counts were recorded for this clone. V gene TRBV30 combines with J gene TRBJ2-1; tentatively, D is TRBD2 (6 bases). CDR1 is GTSNPN, CDR2 SVGIG, per germline (reference sequence). The V gene lost 4 bases and the J gene lost 3 bases, with 13 bases spanning the gap. The CDR3 spans 14 residues. CDR3 DNA: TGTGCCTGGATGGGGGGAGCCTTCTACAATGAGCAGTTCTTC. Translated, it gives CAWMGGAFYNEQFF.

This clone turned up a few times. CDR3 DNA sequence: TGTGCCAGCAGGGGATCAGGGACTGAATATGGCTACACCTTC. This translates into CASRGSGTEYGYTF. This chain connects TRBV25-1 to TRBJ1-2, with D possibly TRBD1 on 5 matching bases. The germline V and J ends were trimmed by 6 bases and 5 bases, with 16 bases remaining between them. CDR1 and CDR2 (germline): MGHDK, SYGVNS. The CDR3 is made up of 14 amino acids.

The rearrangement links TRBV6-1 to TRBJ2-3; no definite D call. Germline CDR1 and CDR2: MNHNS and SASEGT. The CDR3 runs 13 residues. With 6 bases removed from V and 1 base from J, the gap between germline ends came to 8 bases. CDR3 DNA sequence: TGTGCCAGCAGGTTACTCGGCACAGATACGCAGTATTTT. The encoded protein is CASRLLGTDTQYF.

The genes are TRBV7-9 and TRBJ2-1; D is ambiguous. Deletions cut 1 base from V and 6 bases from J, with 10 bases between. The CDR3 length is 14 residues. Germline V lookup: CDR1 SEHNR, CDR2 FQNEAQ (reference sequence). In DNA, the CDR3 is TGTGCCAGCAGCTTAGTTGGGTCTTTCAATGAGCAGTTCTTC. Translated, it gives CASSLVGSFNEQFF.

The V gene is TRBV7-6, the J gene TRBJ2-1; weak D call: TRBD2 (6 bases). The CDR3 extends over 14 amino acids. V was pared by 3 bases and J by 1 base, with 7 bases between. In germline, CDR1 is SGHVS, CDR2 FNYEAQ. The DNA of the CDR3 is TGTGCCAGCAGCTTGCGGGATTCCTACAATGAGCAGTTCTTC. Protein product: CASSLRDSYNEQFF.

This clone was seen more than once but under ten times. This chain joins TRBV29-1 and TRBJ2-1, with 7 positions matching TRBD2. The CDR3 runs 12 residues. CDR1 and CDR2 from the germline V gene are SQVTM and ANQGSEA. V lost 7 bases to trimming and J lost 8 bases; unmatched junction nucleotides: 8. CDR3 DNA sequence: TGCAGCGCCGGACTAGTCTTGCATGAGCAGTTCTTC. The encoded protein is CSAGLVLHEQFF.

This clone was seen only a few times. V is TRBV2 and J is TRBJ1-3; TRBD1 aligns across 7 bases. V dropped 3 bases and J dropped 0; count of bases not matched to a gene: 2. CDR1 and CDR2 from the germline V gene are SNHLY and FYNNEI. There are 15 residues in the CDR3. CDR3 DNA sequence: TGTGCCAGCAGTGAGGACAGGAGCTCTGGAAACACCATATATTTT. Encoded protein: CASSEDRSSGNTIYF.

The chain is built from TRBV30 and TRBJ1-5, with D possibly TRBD1 on 5 matching bases. Trimming removed 4 bases at V and 7 bases at J, with 14 bases between. The length of the CDR3 is 13 residues. Germline V gene data show CDR1 as GTSNPN and CDR2 as SVGIG (reference sequence). CDR3 in amino acids: CAWKEGRGQPQHF. CDR3 nucleotides: TGTGCCTGGAAAGAGGGGAGAGGGCAGCCCCAGCATTTT.

Comments on this clone: Other DNA sequences in the same sample also yield this CDR3. The chain is built from TRBV18 and TRBJ2-5; the D is unclear. The CDR3 runs 14 residues. Germline CDR1 and CDR2: KGHSH and LQKENI. V gave up 6 bases and J gave up 1 base, with 12 bases separating them. The CDR3 protein is CASSPRTRQETQYF. CDR3 coding DNA: TGTGCCAGCTCCCCTCGAACCCGCCAAGAGACCCAGTACTTC.

This clone was observed a handful of times. This chain's CDR3 is CAWSAPGRGNQPQHF. The CDR3 bases are TGTGCCTGGAGTGCCCCCGGGAGGGGGAATCAGCCCCAGCATTTT. This sequence joins TRBV30 and TRBJ1-5, with D maybe TRBD1 (6 bases). Germline V gene data show CDR1 as GTSNPN and CDR2 as SVGIG (reference sequence). Between the trimmed V and J ends, which lost 1 base and 4 bases, there was a span of 14 bases. CDR3 length: 15 amino acids.

This clone has a handful of counts. This sequence joins TRBV7-2 and TRBJ2-7; TRBD1 is a possible D gene (5 bases). Trimming left V 5 bases short and J 2 bases short, with 13 bases between. Germline assignment: CDR1 SGHTA and CDR2 FQGNSA. The CDR3 runs to 14 residues. The CDR3 nucleotides are TGTGCCAGCAGCGCGACAGACATTCCCTACGAGCAGTACTTC. The encoded protein is CASSATDIPYEQYF. Full variable domain (rest looked up from reference TRBV7-2 and TRBJ2-7): GAGVSQSPSNKVTEKGKDVELRCDPISGHTALYWYRQSLGQGLEFLIYFQGNSAPDKSGLPSDRFSAERTGGSVSTLTIQRTQQEDSAVYLCASSATDIPYEQYFGPGTRLTVT.

As DNA, the CDR3 is TGTGCCAGCAGCATCCGGACTAGCGGGAGTGGGTACGAGCAGTACTTC. It codes for CASSIRTSGSGYEQYF. This chain connects TRBV28 to TRBJ2-7; TRBD2 aligns across 13 bases. The CDR3 covers 16 residues. V was clipped by 6 bases and J by 4 bases; unmatched bases: 9. Germline V gene sequence: CDR1 MDHEN, CDR2 SYDVKM.

This chain connects TRBV28 to TRBJ2-3; tentative D call: TRBD2 (6 bases). V lost 11 bases and J lost 13, with 22 bases in between. The germline gives CDR1 MDHEN, CDR2 SYDVKM. The CDR3 sequence is 12 residues long. This chain's CDR3 is CAASSPTSHEYF. CDR3 nucleotides: TGTGCCGCCAGCTCTCCGACTAGTCACGAGTATTTT.

This clone was found once. V usage is TRBV5-4 and J usage is TRBJ2-7, with D perhaps TRBD2 (5 bases). This CDR3 has 15 amino acids. V was pared by 4 bases and J by 0 bases, with 14 bases between. The germline V gene encodes CDR1 SGHNT and CDR2 YYREEE (reference sequence). The CDR3 here is CASSPKSGTSYEQYF. The DNA of the CDR3 is TGTGCCAGCAGCCCCAAAAGCGGCACCTCCTACGAGCAGTACTTC.

V usage is TRBV14 and J usage is TRBJ2-5, with D tentatively TRBD1 or TRBD2 (5 bases each). Trimming stripped 2 bases from V and 2 bases from J, with 12 bases between. The length of the CDR3 is 15 residues. CDR1 SGHDN and CDR2 FVKESK come from the germline V gene. The CDR3 DNA reads as TGTGCCAGCAGCCAACATGGGACGGATCAAGAGACCCAGTACTTC. Protein product: CASSQHGTDQETQYF. Looking up the rest from reference TRBV14 and TRBJ2-5 gives the full variable domain: EAGVTQFPSHSVIEKGQTVTLRCDPISGHDNLYWYRRVMGKEIKFLLHFVKESKQDESGMPNNRFLAERTGGTYSTLKVQPAELEDSGVYFCASSQHGTDQETQYFGPGTRLLVL.

This sequence joins TRBV5-6 and TRBJ2-7; 8 bases are shared with TRBD1. V shed 2 bases and J 7 bases; nucleotides not matched to a gene: 11. CDR1 is SGHDT and CDR2 is YYEEEE in the germline V gene. The CDR3 consists of 15 residues. The CDR3 DNA sequence: TGTGCCAGCAGCTTCCTCGACAGGGGCAGGAGTGAGCAGTACTTC. Encoded protein: CASSFLDRGRSEQYF.

The J gene is TRBJ2-3, the V gene TRBV7-2, with D uncertain. V was pared by 1 base and J by 2 bases, with 7 bases between. The CDR3 length is 14 residues. In germline, CDR1 is SGHTA, CDR2 FQGNSA. CDR3 sequence: CASSLGLLTDTQYF. CDR3 sequence (DNA): TGTGCCAGCAGCTTAGGACTCCTCACAGATACGCAGTATTTT.

This clone occurred a few times. The chain combines TRBV4-3 with TRBJ2-3; TRBD2 agrees at 16 bases. CDR3 size: 18 residues. Unmatched junction bases numbered 7, after V lost 3 bases and J lost 4 bases. Germline V gene lookup returns CDR1 LGHNA and CDR2 YSLEER. The CDR3 reads CASSQRGTSGRVSDTQYF. The CDR3 region has the DNA TGCGCCAGCAGCCAGCGTGGGACTAGCGGGAGGGTTTCAGATACGCAGTATTTT.

The sample holds a few counts of this clone. The CDR3 sequence: CASSPPTSPIYNEQFF. The CDR3, as DNA: TGTGCCAGCTCACCACCGACGTCACCGATCTACAATGAGCAGTTCTTC. The V and J genes are TRBV18 and TRBJ2-1; D uncertain. The V gene's germline CDR1 is KGHSH and CDR2 LQKENI. The CDR3 consists of 16 residues. Trimming took off 0 bases at V and 3 bases at J, with 12 bases between the two ends.

The J gene is TRBJ2-6, the V gene TRBV2; D call uncertain. V was pared by 1 base and J by 0 bases, with 10 bases between. This CDR3 comprises 17 residues. Looked up from germline, CDR1 is SNHLY and CDR2 is FYNNEI. The CDR3 bases are TGTGCCAGCAGTGAAGAGCACGTAGACTCTGGGGCCAACGTCCTGACTTTC. Residues: CASSEEHVDSGANVLTF.

This clone was detected only once. The gene calls are TRBV25-1 and TRBJ1-4; no firm D call. The V end lost 1 base, the J end lost 11 bases, and 11 bases lay between the germline ends. CDR1 is MGHDK, CDR2 SYGVNS, per germline. The CDR3 runs to 13 residues. This CDR3 reads CASSEWVGEKLFF. In DNA form, the CDR3 reads TGTGCCAGCAGTGAATGGGTGGGAGAGAAACTGTTTTTT.

J is TRBJ2-2 and V is TRBV4-1; TRBD1 might be the D (6 bases). The germline V and J ends were trimmed by 4 bases and 2 bases, with 11 bases remaining between them. CDR1 MGHRA and CDR2 YSYEKL come from the germline V gene. This CDR3 is built from 15 residues. The CDR3 loop is CASSLGQTNTGELFF. CDR3 in DNA: TGCGCCAGCAGCCTAGGACAGACTAACACCGGGGAGCTGTTTTTT.

This clone was recorded a few times. The chain employs TRBV7-3 and TRBJ2-5, with D maybe TRBD1 (6 bases). V dropped 5 bases and J dropped 4 bases, with 14 bases sitting between them. The CDR3 consists of 14 residues. From germline, CDR1 is SGHTA and CDR2 FQGTGA. The CDR3 DNA reads as TGTGCCAGCAGCGAAACAGGGTGGCGAGAGACCCAGTACTTC. The encoded protein is CASSETGWRETQYF.

V is TRBV5-1 and J is TRBJ2-3; TRBD2 agrees at 11 bases. There are 15 residues in the CDR3. Trimming took 4 bases from V and 5 from J; bases not matched to a gene: 6. The V gene's germline CDR1 is SGHRS and CDR2 YFSETQ. The CDR3 DNA sequence: TGCGCCAGCAGCATGGCTCTAGCGGGAGGAGATACGCAGTATTTT. Its protein is CASSMALAGGDTQYF. The entire variable domain, with the rest obtained from reference TRBV5-1 and TRBJ2-3, is as follows: KAGVTQTPRYLIKTRGQQVTLSCSPISGHRSVSWYQQTPGQGLQFLFEYFSETQRNKGNFPGRFSGRQFSNSRSEMNVSTLELGDSALYLCASSMALAGGDTQYFGPGTRLTVL.

This clone was counted a few times. J is TRBJ2-5 and V is TRBV5-1, with a possible D match to TRBD2 (5 bases). CDR1 and CDR2 (germline): SGHRS, YFSETQ. This CDR3 is 12 amino acids long. V was pared by 2 bases and J by 4 bases, with 6 bases between. CDR3 in amino acids: CASSFEGETQYF. In DNA, the CDR3 is TGCGCCAGCAGCTTTGAGGGAGAGACCCAGTACTTC.